A single sample gave rise to the 15 T cell receptor beta chains below, sequenced in a study of technical replicates of blood from four donors. Produced via immunoSEQ multiplex PCR; TCRdb's table is partial and in-frame only. The data contain tens of thousands of clones, over 80% of them singletons. The sequenced material came from T cells isolated from PBMCs. The receptors originated from a human donor in good health.

This chain connects TRBV5-4 to TRBJ2-7; D remains unclear. This CDR3 comprises 14 residues. CDR1 and CDR2 (germline): SGHNT, YYREEE (reference sequence). The V gene lost 2 bases and the J gene lost 0 bases, with 9 bases spanning the gap. This CDR3 is CASSLRVGSYEQYF. The CDR3 DNA is TGTGCCAGCAGCTTACGGGTGGGCTCCTACGAGCAGTACTTC.

This clone was seen only a few times. This sequence joins TRBV18 and TRBJ1-1; the D gene is possibly TRBD1 (5 bases). Trimming shortened V by 3 bases and J by 7 bases, and 12 bases separated the two germline ends. CDR3 size: 13 residues. The germline CDR1 and CDR2 sequences are KGHSH and LQKENI. The CDR3 bases are TGTGCCAGCTCACCGGATGCGGGGGTTGAAGCTTTCTTT. It encodes CASSPDAGVEAFF.

V gene TRBV5-1 combines with J gene TRBJ2-5; 11 positions agree with TRBD1. CDR3 length equals 17 residues. After removal of 4 bases from V and 4 bases from J, the junction contained 12 bases not matched to a gene. Per germline, CDR1 SGHRS and CDR2 YFSETQ. CDR3 sequence (DNA): TGCGCCAGCAGCCTGGAACCGGGACAGGGGGTGTCAGAGACCCAGTACTTC. Amino acids: CASSLEPGQGVSETQYF.

This rearrangement joins TRBV18 to TRBJ1-4; 7 bases match TRBD1. V trimming: 3 bases; J trimming: 7 bases; junction bases outside the gene matches: 5. Germline loops: CDR1 KGHSH, CDR2 LQKENI. The CDR3 runs to 14 residues. The CDR3 region is CASSPQGVVEKLFF. The CDR3 bases are TGTGCCAGCTCACCGCAGGGGGTGGTTGAAAAACTGTTTTTT. Complete variable domain (other parts from reference TRBV18 and TRBJ1-4): NAGVMQNPRHLVRRRGQEARLRCSPMKGHSHVYWYRQLPEEGLKFMVYLQKENIIDESGMPKERFSAEFPKEGPSILRIQQVVRGDSAAYFCASSPQGVVEKLFFGSGTQLSVL.

The chain is built from TRBV2 and TRBJ1-2; 9 bases are a match to TRBD1. J gave up 7 bases and V 6 bases, and 6 bases lay outside the gene matches. The CDR3 is 13 amino acids. The V gene's germline CDR1 is SNHLY and CDR2 FYNNEI. CDR3: CASRDRGTSGYTF. In nucleotides, the CDR3 is TGTGCCAGCAGAGACAGGGGGACCTCTGGCTACACCTTC.

DNA for the CDR3: TGTGCCAGCAGTCAAGGACAGGGGATTCTGGGGGGCCAGCCCCAGCATTTT. Its protein is CASSQGQGILGGQPQHF. The chain employs TRBV7-9 and TRBJ1-5; 9 bases are a match to TRBD1. This CDR3 comprises 17 residues. The J segment lost 7 bases and the V segment lost 6 bases, leaving 16 bases of the junction unmatched. From germline, CDR1 is SEHNR and CDR2 FQNEAQ (reference sequence).

The V call is TRBV11-2, the J call TRBJ1-2; TRBD1 might be the D (5 bases). With 5 bases removed from V and 5 bases from J, the gap between germline ends came to 9 bases. The CDR3 sequence is 12 residues long. The germline CDR1 and CDR2 sequences are SGHAT and FQNNGV. CDR3 region: CASSQGFYGYTF. The DNA for the CDR3 is TGTGCCAGCAGCCAGGGATTTTATGGCTACACCTTC.

The rearrangement joins TRBV27 to TRBJ2-5; no firm D call. This CDR3 has 13 residues. Trimming cost V 0 bases and J 5 bases, with 7 bases left between them. The V gene's germline CDR1 is MNHEY and CDR2 SMNVEV (reference sequence). The CDR3 coding sequence is TGTGCCAGCAGTTTATCTATCGGGGAGACCCAGTACTTC. Translation gives CASSLSIGETQYF.

The chain couples TRBV19 to TRBJ1-5; 7 bases line up with TRBD1. After removal of 8 bases from V and 3 bases from J, the junction contained 16 bases not matched to a gene. Germline V gives CDR1 LNHDA, CDR2 SQIVND (reference sequence). The CDR3 extends over 17 amino acids. CDR3 residues: CASEPGQIYRTNQPQHF. CDR3 nucleotides: TGTGCCAGTGAGCCGGGACAGATATACCGAACCAATCAGCCCCAGCATTTT.

V and J are TRBV6-5 and TRBJ2-7; the D is unclear. Trimming stripped 6 bases from V and 4 bases from J, with 13 bases between. The length of the CDR3 is 13 residues. The V gene's germline CDR1 is MNHEY and CDR2 SVGAGI. The CDR3: CASSLRLAYEQYF. Here the CDR3 DNA reads TGTGCCAGCAGCCTTAGACTTGCTTACGAGCAGTACTTC.

The genes are TRBV7-8 and TRBJ2-5, with 8 nucleotides matching TRBD1. Germline trimming cut 6 bases from V and 5 bases from J; bases unmatched to any gene: 11. Germline assignment: CDR1 SGHVS and CDR2 FQNEAQ. The CDR3 spans 15 residues. The CDR3 coding sequence is TGTGCCAGCAGGCCCCAGGGAGCAGGGGGCGAGACCCAGTACTTC. This gives the protein CASRPQGAGGETQYF.

To note about this clone: Because the CDR3's place on the DNA is in doubt, the DNA is left out and the CDR3 is given as listed by TCRdb. The genes are TRBV12-1 and TRBJ2-7; TRBD2, as called in the table, went unchecked against the DNA. TRBV12-1 is classified as a pseudogene. The CDR3 is 18 residues long, ends included. The CDR3 region is CASSFGQGTSGRWNEQYF.

The rearrangement links TRBV6-1 to TRBJ1-2; D is possibly TRBD1 (6 bases). The CDR3 is 17 residues long. V was trimmed by 1 base and J by 6 bases, leaving 21 bases between them. Looked up from germline, CDR1 is MNHNS and CDR2 is SASEGT. The CDR3 nucleotides are TGTGCCAGCAGTGAAGTAGGGGGGGCACGTTTCCGCGATGGCTACACCTTC. Translating gives CASSEVGGARFRDGYTF.

This chain uses TRBV6-1 with TRBJ2-7; D might be TRBD1 (6 bases). Trimming left V 1 base short and J 4 bases short, with 14 bases between. The CDR3 covers 15 residues. CDR1 is MNHNS, CDR2 SASEGT, per germline. Here the CDR3 DNA reads TGTGCCAGCAGTGAAGAAGTGACAGGAGAGTACGAGCAGTACTTC. Translation gives CASSEEVTGEYEQYF.

This clone was seen only once. This chain links TRBV5-1 with TRBJ2-5; a weak D match, TRBD2 (5 bases). Germline V gives CDR1 SGHRS, CDR2 YFSETQ. The CDR3 has 16 amino acids. V shed 0 bases and J shed 1 base, with 13 bases lying between them. The CDR3 spells CASSLGLSASQETQYF. CDR3 bases: TGCGCCAGCAGCTTGGGACTATCAGCCTCCCAAGAGACCCAGTACTTC.